The entry below gives a single TCR beta chain sequence along with its context. This entry belongs to a study of T cell changes during pregnancy in multiple sclerosis. Sequencing used immunoSEQ multiplex PCR; TCRdb keeps in-frame clones, though not all of them. The sample lists 40,000 to 50,000 clones, just over 90% seen once, with about 0.6% in the top ten. Germline CDR1 is SGHTA and CDR2 is FQGNSA. This CDR3 region has 13 residues. The V and J ends lost 4 bases and 2 bases respectively, with 6 bases between them. The starting material was CD4+ T cells from peripheral blood mononuclear cells, obtained in the third trimester of pregnancy. The chain couples TRBV7-2 to TRBJ1-3; D not certain. The origin of this receptor is a female donor with multiple sclerosis, enrolled in a pregnancy study. CDR3 in amino acids: CASSSGAGNTIYF. In nucleotides, the CDR3 is TGTGCCAGCAGCTCGGGAGCTGGAAACACCATATATTTT.